This T cell receptor beta chain was documented in a study of regulatory T cells in long-lasting Graves disease. Arm-PCR of CDR3 regions and iRepertoire HTBI primers were the basis on which TCR beta libraries were built. A single record per CDR3 protein comes from TCRdb applying MiXCR to the multiplex PCR reads. This table has just over 600,000 distinct CDR3 sequences, 15% to 20% appearing once. This clonotype was seen ten or more times. Time point given: newly diagnosed GD, antithyroid drugs for less than 3 months. The TCR library was made from RNA extracted from PBMCs. These data are also associated with another study on T cells in Graves' hyperthyroidism and ophthalmopathy. Turning to that study: For Graves' hyperthyroidism to be stable, ophthalmopathy could not progress within 18 months. In the blood, most expanded thyroid clonotypes above 0.001 appeared as well.

The origin of this receptor is a young woman with Graves disease. The sequenced sample was peripheral blood mononuclear cells (PBMCs), obtained at new diagnosis, from a patient treated with antithyroid drugs.

CDR3 sequence reads: CASSFSRQNTDTQYF. The CDR3, as DNA: TGTGCCAGCAGCTTCTCAAGACAGAACACAGATACGCAGTATTTT. The gene calls are TRBV11-2 and TRBJ2-3, with D possibly TRBD1 on 5 matching bases. There are 15 residues in the CDR3. V lost 3 bases and J 2 bases, leaving 12 bases between the germline ends. CDR1 is SGHAT, CDR2 FQNNGV, per germline.